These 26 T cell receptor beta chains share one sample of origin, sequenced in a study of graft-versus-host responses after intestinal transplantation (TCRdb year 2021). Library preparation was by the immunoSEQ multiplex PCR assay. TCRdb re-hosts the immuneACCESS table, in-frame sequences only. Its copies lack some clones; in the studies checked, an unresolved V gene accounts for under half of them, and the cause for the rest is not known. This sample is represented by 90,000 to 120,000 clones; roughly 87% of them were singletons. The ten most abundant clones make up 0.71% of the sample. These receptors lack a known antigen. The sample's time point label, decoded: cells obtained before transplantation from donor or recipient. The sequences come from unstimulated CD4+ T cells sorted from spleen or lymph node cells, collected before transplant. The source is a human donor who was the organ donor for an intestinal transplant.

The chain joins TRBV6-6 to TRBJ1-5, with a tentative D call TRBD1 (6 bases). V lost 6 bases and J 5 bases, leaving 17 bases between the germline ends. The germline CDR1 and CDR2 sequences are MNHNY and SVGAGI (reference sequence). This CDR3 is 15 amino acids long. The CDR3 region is CASRPLLGQHQPQHF. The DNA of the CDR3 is TGTGCCAGCAGACCATTACTAGGACAGCATCAGCCCCAGCATTTT.

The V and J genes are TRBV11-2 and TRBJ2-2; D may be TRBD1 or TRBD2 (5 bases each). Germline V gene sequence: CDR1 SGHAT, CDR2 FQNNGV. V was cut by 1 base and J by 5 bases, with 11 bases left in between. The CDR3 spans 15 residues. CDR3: CASSLGGRKTGELFF. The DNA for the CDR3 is TGTGCCAGCAGCTTAGGGGGACGGAAAACCGGGGAGCTGTTTTTT. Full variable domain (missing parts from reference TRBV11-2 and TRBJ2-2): EAGVAQSPRYKIIEKRQSVAFWCNPISGHATLYWYQQILGQGPKLLIQFQNNGVVDDSQLPKDRFSAERLKGVDSTLKIQPAKLEDSAVYLCASSLGGRKTGELFFGEGSRLTVL.

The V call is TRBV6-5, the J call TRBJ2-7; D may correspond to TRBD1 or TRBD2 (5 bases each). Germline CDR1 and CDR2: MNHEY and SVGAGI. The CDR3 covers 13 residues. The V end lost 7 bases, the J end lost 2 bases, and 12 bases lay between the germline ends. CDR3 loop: CASNRDGTYEQYF. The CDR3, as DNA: TGTGCCAGCAACCGGGACGGGACCTACGAGCAGTACTTC.

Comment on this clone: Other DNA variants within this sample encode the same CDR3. CDR3 amino acids: CASSPGQGGNEKLFF. CDR3 sequence (DNA): TGTGCCAGCAGCCCCGGACAGGGGGGGAATGAAAAACTGTTTTTT. The chain uses TRBV6-5 and TRBJ1-4, with 10 nucleotides matching TRBD1. The CDR3 covers 15 residues. V shed 6 bases and J 5 bases; nucleotides not matched to a gene: 6. CDR1 MNHEY and CDR2 SVGAGI come from the germline V gene.

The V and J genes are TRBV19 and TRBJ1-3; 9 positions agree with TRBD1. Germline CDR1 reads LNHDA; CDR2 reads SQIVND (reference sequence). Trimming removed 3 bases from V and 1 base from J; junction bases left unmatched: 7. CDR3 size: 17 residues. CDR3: CASSMLNRGRSGNTIYF. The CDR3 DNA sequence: TGTGCCAGTAGTATGTTAAACAGGGGGCGTTCTGGAAACACCATATATTTT.

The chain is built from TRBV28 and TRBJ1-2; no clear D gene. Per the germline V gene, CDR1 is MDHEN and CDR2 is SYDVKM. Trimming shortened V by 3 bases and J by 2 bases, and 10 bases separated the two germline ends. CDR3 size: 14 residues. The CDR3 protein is CASSLVSPNYGYTF. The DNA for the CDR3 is TGTGCCAGCAGTTTGGTAAGCCCCAACTATGGCTACACCTTC.

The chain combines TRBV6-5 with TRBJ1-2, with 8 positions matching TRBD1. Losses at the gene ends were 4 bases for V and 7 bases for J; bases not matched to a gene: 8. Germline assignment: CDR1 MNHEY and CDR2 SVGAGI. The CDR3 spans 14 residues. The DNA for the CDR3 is TGTGCCAGCAGTTCCCTCGGACAGGGAAGTGGCTACACCTTC. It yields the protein CASSSLGQGSGYTF.

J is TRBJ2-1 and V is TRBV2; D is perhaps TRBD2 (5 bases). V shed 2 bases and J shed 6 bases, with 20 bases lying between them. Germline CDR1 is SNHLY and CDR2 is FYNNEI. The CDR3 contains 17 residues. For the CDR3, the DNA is TGTGCCAGCAGTGAAAGAAGGTCCGGGGTCAGCCCCAATGAGCAGTTCTTC. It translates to CASSERRSGVSPNEQFF.

CDR3 nucleotides: TGTGCCATCACTGCAGGATCCTATGGCTACACCTTC. It specifies CAITAGSYGYTF. The J gene is TRBJ1-2, the V gene TRBV10-3, with D unresolved. The CDR3 runs 12 residues. In germline, CDR1 is ENHRY, CDR2 SYGVKD. With 7 bases removed from V and 4 bases from J, the gap between germline ends came to 10 bases.

DNA for the CDR3: TGTGCCAGCAGCTTACCAGTTAGCGGGAGGGCCGTACGCACAGATACGCAGTATTTT. It encodes CASSLPVSGRAVRTDTQYF. The rearrangement links TRBV7-9 to TRBJ2-3, with 11 positions matching TRBD2. The CDR3 consists of 19 residues. V was clipped by 2 bases and J by 1 base; unmatched bases: 11. Germline CDR1 SEHNR, CDR2 FQNEAQ (reference sequence).

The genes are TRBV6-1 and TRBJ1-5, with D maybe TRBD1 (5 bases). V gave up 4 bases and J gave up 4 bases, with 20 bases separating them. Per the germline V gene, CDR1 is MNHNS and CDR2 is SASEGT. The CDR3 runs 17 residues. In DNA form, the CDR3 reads TGTGCCAGCAGTGCTCGTAGGAGTGGGGGGTTTAATCAGCCCCAGCATTTT. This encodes CASSARRSGGFNQPQHF.

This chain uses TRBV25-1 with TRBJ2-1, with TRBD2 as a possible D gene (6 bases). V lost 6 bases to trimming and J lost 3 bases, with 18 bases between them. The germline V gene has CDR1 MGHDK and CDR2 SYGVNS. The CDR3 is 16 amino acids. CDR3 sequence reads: CASSQRVEWGYNEQFF. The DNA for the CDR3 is TGTGCCAGCAGCCAGCGGGTGGAGTGGGGCTACAATGAGCAGTTCTTC.

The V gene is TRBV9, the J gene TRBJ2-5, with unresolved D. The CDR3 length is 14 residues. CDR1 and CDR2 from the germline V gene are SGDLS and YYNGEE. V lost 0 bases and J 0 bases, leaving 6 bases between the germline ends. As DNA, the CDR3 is TGTGCCAGCAGCGTAGGGCCCGACCAAGAGACCCAGTACTTC. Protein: CASSVGPDQETQYF.

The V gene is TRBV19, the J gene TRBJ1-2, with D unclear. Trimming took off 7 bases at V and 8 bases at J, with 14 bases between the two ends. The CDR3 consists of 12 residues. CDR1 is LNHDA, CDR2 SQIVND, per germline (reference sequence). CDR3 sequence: CASTGNSYGYTF. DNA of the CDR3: TGTGCCAGTACGGGGAATAGCTACGGCTACACCTTC.

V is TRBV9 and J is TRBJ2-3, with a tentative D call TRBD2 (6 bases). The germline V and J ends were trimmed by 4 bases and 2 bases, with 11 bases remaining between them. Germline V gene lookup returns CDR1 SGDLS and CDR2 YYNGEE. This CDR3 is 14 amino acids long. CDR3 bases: TGTGCCAGCAGCCCACGGGGACTCACAGATACGCAGTATTTT. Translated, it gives CASSPRGLTDTQYF.

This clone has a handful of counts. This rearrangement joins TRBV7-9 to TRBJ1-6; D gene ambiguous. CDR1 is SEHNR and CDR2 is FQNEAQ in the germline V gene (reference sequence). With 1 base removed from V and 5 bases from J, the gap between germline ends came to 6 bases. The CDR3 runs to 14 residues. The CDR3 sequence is CASSLGVDNSPLHF. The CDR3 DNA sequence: TGTGCCAGCAGCTTAGGTGTGGATAATTCACCCCTCCACTTT.

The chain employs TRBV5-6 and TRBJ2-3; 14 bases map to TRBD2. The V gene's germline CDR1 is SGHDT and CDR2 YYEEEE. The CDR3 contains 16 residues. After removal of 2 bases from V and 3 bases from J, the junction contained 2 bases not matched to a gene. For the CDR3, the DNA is TGTGCCAGCAGCTTTTGGACTAGCGGGAGGACAGATACGCAGTATTTT. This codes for CASSFWTSGRTDTQYF. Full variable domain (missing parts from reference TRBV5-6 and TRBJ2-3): DAGVTQSPTHLIKTRGQQVTLRCSPKSGHDTVSWYQQALGQGPQFIFQYYEEEERQRGNFPDRFSGHQFPNYSSELNVNALLLGDSALYLCASSFWTSGRTDTQYFGPGTRLTVL.

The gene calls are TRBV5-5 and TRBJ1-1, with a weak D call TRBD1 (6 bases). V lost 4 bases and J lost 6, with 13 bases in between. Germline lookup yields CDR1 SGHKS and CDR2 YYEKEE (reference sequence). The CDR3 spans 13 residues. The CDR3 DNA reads TGTGCCAGCAGCGTAACAGGGAGGGCTGAAGCTTTCTTT. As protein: CASSVTGRAEAFF.

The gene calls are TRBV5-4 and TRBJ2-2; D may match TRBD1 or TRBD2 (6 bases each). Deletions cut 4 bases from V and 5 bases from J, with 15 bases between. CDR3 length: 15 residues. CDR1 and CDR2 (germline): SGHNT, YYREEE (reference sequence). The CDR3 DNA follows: TGTGCCAGCAGCCTAACCAGGGGAGGTACCGGGGAGCTGTTTTTT. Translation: CASSLTRGGTGELFF.

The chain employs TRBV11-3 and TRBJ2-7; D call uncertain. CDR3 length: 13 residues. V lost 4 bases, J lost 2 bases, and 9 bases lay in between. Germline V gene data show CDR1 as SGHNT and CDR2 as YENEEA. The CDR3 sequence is CASSWVAAYEQYF. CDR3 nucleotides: TGTGCCAGCAGCTGGGTAGCAGCCTACGAGCAGTACTTC.

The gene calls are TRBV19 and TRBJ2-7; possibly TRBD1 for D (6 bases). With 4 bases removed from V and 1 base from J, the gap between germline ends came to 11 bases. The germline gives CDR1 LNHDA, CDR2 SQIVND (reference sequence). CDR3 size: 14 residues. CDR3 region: CASSRDTRSYEQYF. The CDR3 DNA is TGTGCCAGTAGTAGGGACACCCGTTCCTACGAGCAGTACTTC.

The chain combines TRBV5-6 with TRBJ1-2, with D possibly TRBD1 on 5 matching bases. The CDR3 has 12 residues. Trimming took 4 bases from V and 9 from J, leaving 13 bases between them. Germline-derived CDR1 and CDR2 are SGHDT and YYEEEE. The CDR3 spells CASSPGGGRYTF. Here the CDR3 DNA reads TGTGCCAGCAGCCCCGGGGGTGGACGCTACACCTTC.

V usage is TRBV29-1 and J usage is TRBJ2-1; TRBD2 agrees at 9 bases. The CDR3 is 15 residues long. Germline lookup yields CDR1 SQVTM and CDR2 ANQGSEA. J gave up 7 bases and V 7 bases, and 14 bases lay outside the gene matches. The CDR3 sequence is CSAASAGGPGNEQFF. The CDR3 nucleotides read TGCAGCGCCGCGTCGGCGGGAGGGCCGGGTAATGAGCAGTTCTTC.

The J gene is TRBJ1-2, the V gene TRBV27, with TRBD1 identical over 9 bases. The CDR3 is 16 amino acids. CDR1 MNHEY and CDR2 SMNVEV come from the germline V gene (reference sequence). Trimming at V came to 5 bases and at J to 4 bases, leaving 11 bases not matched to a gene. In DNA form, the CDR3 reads TGTGCCAGCAGTCCAAGTCCCGGGACAGGGCGCTATGGCTACACCTTC. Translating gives CASSPSPGTGRYGYTF.

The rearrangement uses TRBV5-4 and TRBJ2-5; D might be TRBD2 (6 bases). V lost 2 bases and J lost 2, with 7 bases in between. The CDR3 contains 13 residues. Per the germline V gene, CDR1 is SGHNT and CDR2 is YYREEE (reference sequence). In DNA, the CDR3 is TGTGCCAGCAGCTTTGGGGGGCAAGAGACCCAGTACTTC. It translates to CASSFGGQETQYF.

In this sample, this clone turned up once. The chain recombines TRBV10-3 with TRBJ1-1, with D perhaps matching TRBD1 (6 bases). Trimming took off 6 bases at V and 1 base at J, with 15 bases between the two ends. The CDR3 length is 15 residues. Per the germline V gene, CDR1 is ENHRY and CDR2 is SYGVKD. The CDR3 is CAISLEGGRNTEAFF. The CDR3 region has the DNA TGTGCCATCAGCCTCGAGGGGGGGAGGAACACTGAAGCTTTCTTT.